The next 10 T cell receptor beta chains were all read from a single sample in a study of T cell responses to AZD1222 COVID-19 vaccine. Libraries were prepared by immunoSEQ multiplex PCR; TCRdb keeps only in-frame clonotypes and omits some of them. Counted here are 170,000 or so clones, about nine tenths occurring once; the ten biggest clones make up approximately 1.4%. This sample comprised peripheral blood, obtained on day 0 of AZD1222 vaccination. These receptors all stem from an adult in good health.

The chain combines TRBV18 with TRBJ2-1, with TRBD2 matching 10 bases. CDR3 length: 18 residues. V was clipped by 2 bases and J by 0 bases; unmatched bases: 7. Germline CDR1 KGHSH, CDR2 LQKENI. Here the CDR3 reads CASSPSLSGGDSYNEQFF. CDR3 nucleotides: TGTGCCAGCTCACCATCCTTGAGCGGGGGGGACTCCTACAATGAGCAGTTCTTC.

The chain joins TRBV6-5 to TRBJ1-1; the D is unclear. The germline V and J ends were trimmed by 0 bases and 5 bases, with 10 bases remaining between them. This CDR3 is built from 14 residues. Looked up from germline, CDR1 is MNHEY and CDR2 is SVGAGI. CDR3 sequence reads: CASSYSSTQTEAFF. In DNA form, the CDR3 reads TGTGCCAGCAGTTACTCGAGTACGCAGACTGAAGCTTTCTTT.

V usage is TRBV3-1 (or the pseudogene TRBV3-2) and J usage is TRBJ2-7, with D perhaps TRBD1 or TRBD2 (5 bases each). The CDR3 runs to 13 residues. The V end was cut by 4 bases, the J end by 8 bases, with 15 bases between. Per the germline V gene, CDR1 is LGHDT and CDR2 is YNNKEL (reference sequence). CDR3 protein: CASSRAAGDQQYF. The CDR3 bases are TGTGCCAGCAGCCGAGCGGCCGGGGACCAGCAGTACTTC.

The CDR3 protein is CASSLSTGYIATNEKLFF. CDR3 bases: TGCGCCAGCAGCTTGTCCACAGGCTACATCGCAACTAATGAAAAACTGTTTTTT. V is TRBV5-1 and J is TRBJ1-4; tentative D call: TRBD1 (5 bases). Germline assignment: CDR1 SGHRS and CDR2 YFSETQ. The CDR3 runs 18 residues. V lost 1 base and J 0 bases, leaving 16 bases between the germline ends.

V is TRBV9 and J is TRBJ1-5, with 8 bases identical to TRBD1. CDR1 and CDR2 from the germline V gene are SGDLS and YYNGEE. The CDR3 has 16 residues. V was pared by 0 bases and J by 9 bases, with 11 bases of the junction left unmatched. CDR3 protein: CASSVAVGQVSPPQHF. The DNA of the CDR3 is TGTGCCAGCAGCGTAGCAGTGGGACAGGTTAGTCCGCCCCAGCATTTT.

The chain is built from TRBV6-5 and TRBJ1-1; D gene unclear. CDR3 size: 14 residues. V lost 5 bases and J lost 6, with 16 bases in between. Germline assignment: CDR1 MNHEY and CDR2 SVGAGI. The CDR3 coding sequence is TGTGCCAGCAGTCTGACGACCTGGGCGTCTGAAGCTTTCTTT. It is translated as CASSLTTWASEAFF.

As DNA, the CDR3 is TGCGCCAGCAGCCCCGGAGGGCTCGCCGGGACTAGACGGGAGACCCAGTACTTC. Translation: CASSPGGLAGTRRETQYF. V and J are TRBV5-1 and TRBJ2-5; 8 bases are a match to TRBD2. Germline V gives CDR1 SGHRS, CDR2 YFSETQ. CDR3 size: 18 residues. With 4 bases clipped from V and 5 bases from J, the junction kept 19 bases outside the gene matches.

The CDR3 coding sequence is TGTGCCAGCAGCTTAGTACTAGCGGCTAACAATGAGCAGTTCTTC. Translation gives CASSLVLAANNEQFF. The chain is built from TRBV7-8 and TRBJ2-1; 8 nucleotides align to TRBD2. The germline V gene encodes CDR1 SGHVS and CDR2 FQNEAQ. The CDR3 consists of 15 residues. Trimming took 1 base from V and 5 from J; bases not matched to a gene: 4. The full variable domain, in which reference TRBV7-8 and TRBJ2-1 provide the parts outside the CDR3, is GAGVSQSPRYKVAKRGQDVALRCDPISGHVSLFWYQQALGQGPEFLTYFQNEAQLDKSGLPSDRFFAERPEGSVSTLKIQRTQQEDSAVYLCASSLVLAANNEQFFGPGTRLTVL.

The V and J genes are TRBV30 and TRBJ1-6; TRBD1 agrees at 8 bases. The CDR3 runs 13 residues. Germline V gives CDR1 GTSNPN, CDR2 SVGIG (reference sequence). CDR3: CAWGTGYNSPLHF. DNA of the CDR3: TGTGCTTGGGGGACAGGCTATAATTCACCCCTCCACTTT.

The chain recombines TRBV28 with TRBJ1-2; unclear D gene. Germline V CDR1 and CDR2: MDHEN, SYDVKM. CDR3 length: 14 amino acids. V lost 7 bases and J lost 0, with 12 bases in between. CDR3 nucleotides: TGTGCCAGCACCCCGCCCCAGGCTAACTATGGCTACACCTTC. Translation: CASTPPQANYGYTF.